This TCR beta chain was documented in a study of cytomegalovirus exposure and HLA in healthy donors. Findings and caveats of the study: Exclusion as indistinguishable affected some V segments, including TRBV6-2 and TRBV6-3. TCR sequences were mostly rare, though some public TCRs occurred in many donors. The study carried out a later analysis of TCR beta sequences. It associated approximately 17,000 of them with specific HLA alleles at a false discovery rate of 0.05. Productive status was seen about 87% or about 30% of the time for most TCR beta V segments in an earlier analysis.

In the PCR, 60 Vbeta and 13 Jbeta primers were used. Here immunoSEQ multiplex PCR was the method, and the copy in TCRdb shows in-frame clones only, minus some. The profile shows around 150,000 clones, around 77% of them singletons. The CDR3 length is 11 residues. Germline loops: CDR1 MNHEY, CDR2 SMNVEV (reference sequence). Trimming removed 6 bases at V and 9 bases at J, with 9 bases between. In the case of this clone: Its antigen is undetermined.

The sequenced sample was PBMCs. The gene calls are TRBV27 and TRBJ2-1; D not resolved. The TCR was taken from a man in his thirties or forties in good health and CMV-seronegative. The DNA for the CDR3 is TGTGCCAGCAGCTCAGGTCGTGAGCAGTTCTTC. It specifies CASSSGREQFF.